Following are 25 T cell receptor beta chains from one sample sequenced in a study of blood T cell repertoires in COVID-19. The assay was immunoSEQ multiplex PCR, and TCRdb's table has in-frame clones only and misses some. Of roughly 170,000 clones detected, about 83% appear once; the ten largest clones hold around an eighth. The sequenced sample was peripheral blood. The source is a woman in her 70s with COVID-19, enrolled during active disease.

This clone was picked up one time. This rearrangement joins TRBV25-1 to TRBJ1-4, with D unclear. The germline V gene encodes CDR1 MGHDK and CDR2 SYGVNS. V was trimmed by 8 bases and J by 0 bases, leaving 10 bases between them. The CDR3 covers 14 residues. CDR3 nucleotides: TGTGCCAGCTCTTTACATGCAACTAATGAAAAACTGTTTTTT. This sequence encodes CASSLHATNEKLFF.

V gene TRBV5-1 combines with J gene TRBJ1-4, with D possibly matching TRBD1 (5 bases). Deletions cut 5 bases from V and 7 bases from J, with 12 bases between. This CDR3 is 13 amino acids long. CDR1 is SGHRS and CDR2 is YFSETQ in the germline V gene. CDR3 residues: CASRSREGEKLFF. DNA of the CDR3: TGCGCCAGCAGATCCAGGGAGGGTGAAAAACTGTTTTTT.

This chain connects TRBV20-1 to TRBJ1-1, with D uncertain. The CDR3 has 10 residues. Germline CDR1 and CDR2: DFQATT and SNEGSKA (reference sequence). V gave up 6 bases and J gave up 10 bases, with 12 bases separating them. The CDR3 loop is CSAPLRGAFF. The DNA for the CDR3 is TGCAGTGCACCTCTACGGGGAGCTTTCTTT.

This clone occurred once. V is TRBV7-2 and J is TRBJ1-1; D unclear. Germline V gene sequence: CDR1 SGHTA, CDR2 FQGNSA. The CDR3 has 13 amino acids. The V end was cut by 1 base, the J end by 8 bases, with 11 bases between. CDR3 sequence: CASSLGQPGEAFF. The CDR3 DNA sequence: TGTGCCAGCAGCTTAGGACAACCTGGGGAAGCTTTCTTT.

The chain joins TRBV27 to TRBJ2-2, with D perhaps TRBD2 (7 bases). The CDR3 length is 15 residues. Germline V gene lookup returns CDR1 MNHEY and CDR2 SMNVEV (reference sequence). The ends were cut back, 3 bases at V and 1 base at J, with 9 bases in the middle. The CDR3 bases are TGTGCCAGCAGTTTTAGGGGGGGGAACACCGGGGAGCTGTTTTTT. Protein sequence: CASSFRGGNTGELFF.

V is TRBV9 and J is TRBJ1-2; D might be TRBD1 (6 bases). Germline V lookup: CDR1 SGDLS, CDR2 YYNGEE. The V end was cut by 4 bases, the J end by 7 bases, with 17 bases between. This CDR3 is built from 14 residues. This chain's CDR3 is CASSLTGDSLGYTF. For the CDR3, the DNA is TGTGCCAGCAGCTTGACAGGAGATTCTCTTGGCTACACCTTC.

The chain uses TRBV5-6 and TRBJ1-4; D is uncertain. The V end was cut by 3 bases, the J end by 2 bases, with 14 bases between. The CDR3 has 16 residues. In germline, CDR1 is SGHDT, CDR2 YYEEEE. The DNA of the CDR3 is TGTGCCAGCAGCTCCCTGGCAGCCGGGACTAATGAAAAACTGTTTTTT. Protein sequence: CASSSLAAGTNEKLFF.

This chain uses TRBV5-1 with TRBJ2-2; 7 positions agree with TRBD2. The CDR3 is made up of 16 amino acids. Germline V CDR1 and CDR2: SGHRS, YFSETQ. After removal of 0 bases from V and 1 base from J, the junction contained 3 bases not matched to a gene. This chain's CDR3 is CASSLAGGGNTGELFF. CDR3 coding DNA: TGCGCCAGCAGCTTGGCGGGAGGCGGGAACACCGGGGAGCTGTTTTTT.

This clone has only one observation. The chain couples TRBV5-1 to TRBJ2-7; 9 nucleotides line up with TRBD1. The CDR3 is 16 amino acids. Trimming took 2 bases from V and 7 from J; bases not matched to a gene: 13. CDR1 and CDR2 (germline): SGHRS, YFSETQ. The CDR3, as DNA: TGCGCCAGCAGCTTCTATACAGGGGGCGCGGTTTTAGAGCAGTACTTC. As protein: CASSFYTGGAVLEQYF. The full variable domain, completed using reference TRBV5-1 and TRBJ2-7, is KAGVTQTPRYLIKTRGQQVTLSCSPISGHRSVSWYQQTPGQGLQFLFEYFSETQRNKGNFPGRFSGRQFSNSRSEMNVSTLELGDSALYLCASSFYTGGAVLEQYFGPGTRLTVT.

This clone was seen only a few times. The rearrangement joins TRBV4-1 to TRBJ2-7; 7 bases line up with TRBD1. V lost 1 base, J lost 6 bases, and 9 bases stayed unmatched. This CDR3 comprises 15 residues. The germline gives CDR1 MGHRA, CDR2 YSYEKL. The CDR3: CASSQASTGNSEQYF. As DNA, the CDR3 is TGCGCCAGCAGCCAAGCCTCGACAGGGAATTCCGAGCAGTACTTC.

The chain links TRBV10-3 to TRBJ1-1; 7 bases match TRBD1. J was trimmed by 6 bases and V by 10 bases; bases with no gene match: 17. The germline gives CDR1 ENHRY, CDR2 SYGVKD. The CDR3 length is 15 residues. CDR3 sequence reads: CATLGQGRGYAEAFF. CDR3 DNA sequence: TGTGCCACCCTAGGTCAGGGCAGGGGGTACGCTGAAGCTTTCTTT.

This clone was recorded once. The gene calls are TRBV13 and TRBJ1-5, with 8 bases matching TRBD1. V shed 1 base, J shed 1 base, and the junction held 9 bases outside the gene matches. The CDR3 sequence is 18 residues long. CDR1 and CDR2 (germline): PRHDT, FYEKMQ (reference sequence). Written as DNA, the CDR3 is TGTGCCAGCAGCTTAGCTCTCGGACAGGGAGGGAGCAATCAGCCCCAGCATTTT. It is translated as CASSLALGQGGSNQPQHF.

The chain carries TRBV28 and TRBJ1-2; no clear D. V was shortened by 6 bases and J by 8 bases, with 13 bases between the two germline ends. Looked up from germline, CDR1 is MDHEN and CDR2 is SYDVKM. There are 12 residues in the CDR3. This CDR3 reads CASRLSEWGYTF. The CDR3 DNA reads TGTGCCAGCAGACTGTCGGAGTGGGGCTACACCTTC.

The chain recombines TRBV7-9 with TRBJ1-1, with 7 bases aligning to TRBD1. Trimming at V came to 5 bases and at J to 8 bases, leaving 5 bases not matched to a gene. The CDR3 covers 12 residues. The germline gives CDR1 SEHNR, CDR2 FQNEAQ (reference sequence). DNA for the CDR3: TGTGCCAGCAGCCGCGGGACAGCCGAAGCTTTCTTT. This translates into CASSRGTAEAFF.

This chain uses TRBV12-3 or TRBV12-4 with TRBJ1-1; a weak D match, TRBD1 (5 bases). Deletions cut 1 base from V and 4 bases from J, with 7 bases between. The CDR3 runs to 13 residues. The CDR3 DNA is TGTGCCAGCAGTTTAGAGGGGCTCACTGAAGCTTTCTTT. This codes for CASSLEGLTEAFF.

This sequence joins TRBV5-4 and TRBJ2-5; 8 bases are shared with TRBD2. The CDR3 sequence is 16 residues long. Losses at the gene ends were 4 bases for V and 5 bases for J; bases not matched to a gene: 13. The germline gives CDR1 SGHNT, CDR2 YYREEE (reference sequence). DNA of the CDR3: TGTGCCAGCAGCGAGACCCCGGGGGGGGCCGGGGAGACCCAGTACTTC. Translation gives CASSETPGGAGETQYF. The full variable domain, rest sourced from reference TRBV5-4 and TRBJ2-5, is ETGVTQSPTHLIKTRGQQVTLRCSSQSGHNTVSWYQQALGQGPQFIFQYYREEENGRGNFPPRFSGLQFPNYSSELNVNALELDDSALYLCASSETPGGAGETQYFGPGTRLLVL.

The chain has TRBV6-4 and TRBJ2-1; D gene uncertain. Trimming pared 4 bases from V and 3 bases from J, leaving 7 bases between. Germline V gene data show CDR1 as MRHNA and CDR2 as SNTAGT. The CDR3 has 13 residues. CDR3 sequence reads: CASSADIYNEQFF. Written as DNA, the CDR3 is TGTGCCAGCAGTGCCGACATCTACAATGAGCAGTTCTTC.

The V gene is TRBV5-4, the J gene TRBJ2-5, with TRBD1 matching 7 bases. CDR1 and CDR2 (germline): SGHNT, YYREEE (reference sequence). Trimming cost V 0 bases and J 1 base; bases outside gene matches: 6. The CDR3 has 16 residues. CDR3 protein: CASSLGAGGPQETQYF. The CDR3, as DNA: TGTGCCAGCAGCTTGGGGGCAGGGGGTCCCCAAGAGACCCAGTACTTC.

V gene TRBV5-1 combines with J gene TRBJ2-1; TRBD2 agrees at 14 bases. Trimming removed 4 bases from V and 0 bases from J; junction bases left unmatched: 12. This CDR3 comprises 20 residues. CDR1 is SGHRS and CDR2 is YFSETQ in the germline V gene. The DNA of the CDR3 is TGCGCCAGCAGCCGACCGACTAGCGGGAGGGAGGGGGGCTCCTACAATGAGCAGTTCTTC. Its protein product is CASSRPTSGREGGSYNEQFF.

This clone was detected only once. J is TRBJ2-5 and V is TRBV2; 8 bases map to TRBD2. Germline V gene data show CDR1 as SNHLY and CDR2 as FYNNEI. V shed 5 bases and J 4 bases; nucleotides not matched to a gene: 3. CDR3 size: 13 residues. The CDR3: CASSRTSRETQYF. The CDR3 DNA reads as TGTGCCAGCAGTAGGACTAGCCGAGAGACCCAGTACTTC. The full variable domain, completed using reference TRBV2 and TRBJ2-5, is EPEVTQTPSHQVTQMGQEVILRCVPISNHLYFYWYRQILGQKVEFLVSFYNNEISEKSEIFDDQFSVERPDGSNFTLKIRSTKLEDSAMYFCASSRTSRETQYFGPGTRLLVL.

The genes are TRBV5-1 and TRBJ2-7; D is perhaps TRBD1 (5 bases). Trimming removed 1 base at V and 2 bases at J, with 22 bases between. Per the germline V gene, CDR1 is SGHRS and CDR2 is YFSETQ. The length of the CDR3 is 18 residues. The CDR3 spells CASSLRTITGPSPYEQYF. CDR3 in DNA: TGCGCCAGCAGCTTGAGGACCATAACAGGCCCGAGTCCCTACGAGCAGTACTTC.

This rearrangement joins TRBV28 to TRBJ1-2; D ambiguous. Trimming shortened V by 6 bases and J by 7 bases, and 18 bases separated the two germline ends. This CDR3 is 14 amino acids long. CDR1 is MDHEN and CDR2 is SYDVKM in the germline V gene. As DNA, the CDR3 is TGTGCCAGCAGCATAGGGAGGGTTCCAGGTGGCTACACCTTC. This codes for CASSIGRVPGGYTF.

This clone was seen a handful of times. This chain uses TRBV16 with TRBJ2-2; D not certain. Deletions cut 0 bases from V and 4 bases from J, with 6 bases between. This CDR3 has 14 amino acids. Germline loops: CDR1 KGHSY, CDR2 FQNENV. The CDR3 nucleotides are TGTGCCAGCAGCCAATCAACAGTCACCGGGGAGCTGTTTTTT. It encodes CASSQSTVTGELFF.

This chain joins TRBV18 and TRBJ2-1; 8 bases fit TRBD1. Germline CDR1 KGHSH, CDR2 LQKENI. The CDR3 runs 17 residues. After removal of 0 bases from V and 3 bases from J, the junction contained 7 bases not matched to a gene. The CDR3, as DNA: TGTGCCAGCTCACCACCATCCGCAGGGGGCATCTACAATGAGCAGTTCTTC. The encoded protein is CASSPPSAGGIYNEQFF.

The chain has TRBV27 and TRBJ1-1, with TRBD1 matching 9 bases. CDR1 is MNHEY, CDR2 SMNVEV, per germline (reference sequence). J lost 5 bases, V lost 7 bases, and 11 bases had no gene match. This CDR3 contains 15 residues. The CDR3 protein is CASIPGQGWGTEAFF. The CDR3 DNA follows: TGTGCCAGCATTCCCGGACAGGGGTGGGGTACTGAAGCTTTCTTT.